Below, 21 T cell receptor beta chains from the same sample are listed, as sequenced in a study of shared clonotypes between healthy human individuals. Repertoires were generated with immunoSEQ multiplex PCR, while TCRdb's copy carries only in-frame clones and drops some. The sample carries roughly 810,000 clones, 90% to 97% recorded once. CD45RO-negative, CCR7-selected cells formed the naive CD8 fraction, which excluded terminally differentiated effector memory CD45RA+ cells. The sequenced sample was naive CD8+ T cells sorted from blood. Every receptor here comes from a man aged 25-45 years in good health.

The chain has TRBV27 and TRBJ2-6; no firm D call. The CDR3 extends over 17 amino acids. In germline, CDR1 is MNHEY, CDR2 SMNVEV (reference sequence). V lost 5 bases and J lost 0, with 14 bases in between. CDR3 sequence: CASSLLGANSGANVLTF. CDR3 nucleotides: TGTGCCAGCAGTCTGCTCGGTGCTAACTCTGGGGCCAACGTCCTGACTTTC. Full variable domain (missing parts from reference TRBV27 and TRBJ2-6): EAQVTQNPRYLITVTGKKLTVTCSQNMNHEYMSWYRQDPGLGLRQIYYSMNVEVTDKGDVPEGYKVSRKEKRNFPLILESPSPNQTSLYFCASSLLGANSGANVLTFGAGSRLTVL.

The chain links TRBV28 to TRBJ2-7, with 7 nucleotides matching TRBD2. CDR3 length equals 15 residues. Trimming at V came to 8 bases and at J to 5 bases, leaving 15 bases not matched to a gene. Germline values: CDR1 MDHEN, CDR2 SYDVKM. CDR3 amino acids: CASVLAARNRDEQYF. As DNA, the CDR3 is TGTGCCAGCGTTCTAGCGGCCAGAAACCGGGACGAGCAGTACTTC.

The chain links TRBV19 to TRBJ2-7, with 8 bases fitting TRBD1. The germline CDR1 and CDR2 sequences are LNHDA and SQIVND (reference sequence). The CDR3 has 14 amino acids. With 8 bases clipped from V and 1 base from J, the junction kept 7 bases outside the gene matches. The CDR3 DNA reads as TGTGCCAGTTCGACAGGGGAAAGGTCCTACGAGCAGTACTTC. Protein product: CASSTGERSYEQYF.

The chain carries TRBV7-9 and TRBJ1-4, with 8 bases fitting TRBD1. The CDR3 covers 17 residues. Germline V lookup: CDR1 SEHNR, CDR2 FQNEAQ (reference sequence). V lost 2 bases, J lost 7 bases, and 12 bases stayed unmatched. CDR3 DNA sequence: TGTGCCAGCAGCTTATGGTGGATACAGGGGGATCCTGAAAAACTGTTTTTT. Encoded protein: CASSLWWIQGDPEKLFF.

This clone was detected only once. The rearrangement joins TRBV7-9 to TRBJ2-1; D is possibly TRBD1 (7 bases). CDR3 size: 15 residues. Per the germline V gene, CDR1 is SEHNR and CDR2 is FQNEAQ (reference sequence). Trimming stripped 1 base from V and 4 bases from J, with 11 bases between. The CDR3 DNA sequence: TGTGCCAGCAGCTTAGGGCCAGGGGGGTACAATGAGCAGTTCTTC. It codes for CASSLGPGGYNEQFF.

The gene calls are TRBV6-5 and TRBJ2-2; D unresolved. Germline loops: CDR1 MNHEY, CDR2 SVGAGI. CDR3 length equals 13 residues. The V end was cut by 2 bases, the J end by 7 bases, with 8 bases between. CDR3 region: CASSYMGIGELFF. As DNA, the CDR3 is TGTGCCAGCAGTTACATGGGGATCGGGGAGCTGTTTTTT.

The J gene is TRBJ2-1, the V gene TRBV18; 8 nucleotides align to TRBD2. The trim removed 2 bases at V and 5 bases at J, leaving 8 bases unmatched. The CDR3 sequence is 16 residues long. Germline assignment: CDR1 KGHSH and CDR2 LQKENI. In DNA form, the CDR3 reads TGTGCCAGCTCACCAACTAGCGGCCTGAGCAACAATGAGCAGTTCTTC. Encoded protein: CASSPTSGLSNNEQFF.

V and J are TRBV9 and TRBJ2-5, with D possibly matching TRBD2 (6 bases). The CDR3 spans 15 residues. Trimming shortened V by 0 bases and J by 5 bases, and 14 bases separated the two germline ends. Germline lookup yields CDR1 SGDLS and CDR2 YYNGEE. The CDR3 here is CASSVEVVGTETQYF. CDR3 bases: TGTGCCAGCAGCGTAGAGGTGGTCGGGACTGAGACCCAGTACTTC.

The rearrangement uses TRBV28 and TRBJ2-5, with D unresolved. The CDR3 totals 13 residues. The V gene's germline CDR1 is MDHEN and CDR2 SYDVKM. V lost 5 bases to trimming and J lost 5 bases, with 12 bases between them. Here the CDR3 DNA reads TGTGCCAGCAGTGTCGTGCATTGGGAGACCCAGTACTTC. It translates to CASSVVHWETQYF.

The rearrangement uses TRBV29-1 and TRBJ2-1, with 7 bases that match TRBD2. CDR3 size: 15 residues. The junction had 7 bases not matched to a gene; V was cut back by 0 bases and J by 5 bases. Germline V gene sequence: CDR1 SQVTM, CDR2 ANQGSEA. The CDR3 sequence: CSVEEPAGQDNEQFF. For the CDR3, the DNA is TGCAGCGTTGAAGAACCAGCGGGGCAGGACAATGAGCAGTTCTTC.

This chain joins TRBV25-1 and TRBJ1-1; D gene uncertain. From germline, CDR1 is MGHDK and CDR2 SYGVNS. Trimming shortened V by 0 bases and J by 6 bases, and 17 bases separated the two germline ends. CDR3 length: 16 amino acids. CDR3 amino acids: CASSEYLKVLRPEAFF. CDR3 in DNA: TGTGCCAGCAGTGAATACTTAAAGGTCCTACGTCCTGAAGCTTTCTTT.

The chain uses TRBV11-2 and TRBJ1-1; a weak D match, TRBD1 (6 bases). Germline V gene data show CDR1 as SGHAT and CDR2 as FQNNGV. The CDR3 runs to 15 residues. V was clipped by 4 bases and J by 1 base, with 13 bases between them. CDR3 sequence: CASSSIQGRNTEAFF. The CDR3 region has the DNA TGTGCCAGCAGCTCCATTCAGGGGAGGAACACTGAAGCTTTCTTT.

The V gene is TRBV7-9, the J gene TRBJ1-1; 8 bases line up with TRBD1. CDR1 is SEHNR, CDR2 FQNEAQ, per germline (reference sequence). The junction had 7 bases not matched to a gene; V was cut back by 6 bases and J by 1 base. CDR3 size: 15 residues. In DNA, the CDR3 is TGTGCCAGCAGGCAACGGGACAGGCAGAACACTGAAGCTTTCTTT. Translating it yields CASRQRDRQNTEAFF.

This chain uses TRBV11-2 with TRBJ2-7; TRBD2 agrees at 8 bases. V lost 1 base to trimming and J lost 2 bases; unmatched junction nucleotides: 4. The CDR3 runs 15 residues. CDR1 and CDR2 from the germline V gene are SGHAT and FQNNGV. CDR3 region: CASSLAGGSPYEQYF. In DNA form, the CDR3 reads TGTGCCAGCAGCTTAGCGGGAGGGAGTCCCTACGAGCAGTACTTC. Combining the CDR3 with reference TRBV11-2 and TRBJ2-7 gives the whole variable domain EAGVAQSPRYKIIEKRQSVAFWCNPISGHATLYWYQQILGQGPKLLIQFQNNGVVDDSQLPKDRFSAERLKGVDSTLKIQPAKLEDSAVYLCASSLAGGSPYEQYFGPGTRLTVT.

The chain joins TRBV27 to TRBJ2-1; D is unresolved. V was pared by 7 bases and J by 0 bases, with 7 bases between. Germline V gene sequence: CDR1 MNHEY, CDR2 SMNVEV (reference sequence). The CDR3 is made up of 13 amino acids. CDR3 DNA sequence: TGTGCCAGCACCCCTAGCTCCTACAATGAGCAGTTCTTC. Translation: CASTPSSYNEQFF.

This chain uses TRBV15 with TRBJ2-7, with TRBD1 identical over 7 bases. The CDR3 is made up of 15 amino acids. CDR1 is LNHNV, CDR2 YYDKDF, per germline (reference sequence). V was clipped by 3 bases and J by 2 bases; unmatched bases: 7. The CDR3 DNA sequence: TGTGCCACCAGCAGGAGCCCGGGACAGACCTACGAGCAGTACTTC. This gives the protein CATSRSPGQTYEQYF.

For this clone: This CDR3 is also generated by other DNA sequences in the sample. CDR3 loop: CASSFSGGELFF. The CDR3 DNA sequence: TGTGCCAGCAGCTTTTCCGGCGGGGAGCTGTTTTTT. The genes are TRBV7-9 and TRBJ2-2; D not certain. Trimming shortened V by 3 bases and J by 7 bases, and 6 bases separated the two germline ends. CDR3 size: 12 residues. CDR1 and CDR2 from the germline V gene are SEHNR and FQNEAQ (reference sequence).

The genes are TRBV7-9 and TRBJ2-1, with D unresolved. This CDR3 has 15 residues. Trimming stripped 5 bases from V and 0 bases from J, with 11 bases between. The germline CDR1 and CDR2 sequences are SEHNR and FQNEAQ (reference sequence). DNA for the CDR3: TGTGCCAGCAGCACTAAGGCGAGCTCCTACAATGAGCAGTTCTTC. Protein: CASSTKASSYNEQFF.

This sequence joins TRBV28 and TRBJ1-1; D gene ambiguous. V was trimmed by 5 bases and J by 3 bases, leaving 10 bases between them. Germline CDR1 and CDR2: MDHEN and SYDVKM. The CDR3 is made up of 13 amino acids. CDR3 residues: CASSIVEDTEAFF. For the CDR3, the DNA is TGTGCCAGCAGTATCGTGGAGGACACTGAAGCTTTCTTT.

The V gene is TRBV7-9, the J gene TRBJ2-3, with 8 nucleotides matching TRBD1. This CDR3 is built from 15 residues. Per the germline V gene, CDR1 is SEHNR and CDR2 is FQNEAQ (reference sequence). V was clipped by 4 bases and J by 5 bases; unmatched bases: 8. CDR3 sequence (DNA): TGTGCCAGCAGCTCACCGACAGGGGTCAGAGATACGCAGTATTTT. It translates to CASSSPTGVRDTQYF.

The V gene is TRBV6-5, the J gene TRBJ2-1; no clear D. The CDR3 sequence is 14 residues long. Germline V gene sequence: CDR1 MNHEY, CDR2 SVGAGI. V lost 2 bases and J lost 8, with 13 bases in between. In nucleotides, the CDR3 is TGTGCCAGCAGTTACACCGTAGTCGGAGATGAGCAGTTCTTC. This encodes CASSYTVVGDEQFF.